This TCR beta chain stems from a study of T-cell reconstitution after alpha-beta-depleted transplantation in children. Points from the study as a whole: Newly produced T cells mostly accounted for T-cell counts and diversity one year post-transplant. Several hundred graft clones that had expanded were reportedly the source of alpha-beta T cells about two months after transplant.

This CDR3 is 12 amino acids long. The germline V gene encodes CDR1 SGHTA and CDR2 FQGNSA. V shed 5 bases and J shed 4 bases, with 9 bases lying between them. Unique molecular identifiers were used to barcode this TCRbeta library. MiXCR was run by TCRdb on the PCR reads, yielding one entry per CDR3 protein. This sample has hundreds of thousands of distinct CDR3 sequences; around 14% occur once, and the top ten carry 0.79%. Many counts were recorded for this clonotype. The antigen is undetermined. The TCR comes from a girl aged 2-9 years with congenital amegakaryocytic thrombocytopenia, due to receive a stem cell transplant. The sample here was PBMCs, taken before TCRalphabeta/CD19-depleted stem cell transplant. This chain joins TRBV7-2 and TRBJ2-7; D gene unclear. CDR3 residues: CASSPLRYEQYF. The CDR3 bases are TGTGCCAGCAGCCCCCTTCGGTACGAGCAGTACTTC.